The entry that follows covers one T cell receptor beta chain sequence. Antigen unknown. Assay runs were performed at deep level. When replicate PCRs were run on sorted subsets, they used roughly 0.2 ug DNA, some 29,000 T cell genomes. Generated by immunoSEQ multiplex PCR, the TCRdb table keeps only in-frame clones and is missing some. The data contain fewer than 850,000 clones, about two thirds of them singletons. Germline values: CDR1 MNHEY, CDR2 SVGAGI. Between the trimmed V and J ends, which lost 6 bases and 4 bases, there was a span of 12 bases. The CDR3 length is 13 residues. The data are from a study of shared clonotypes between healthy human individuals. General study findings and limits: Rarefaction exposed incomplete sorted-subset sequencing despite large depth. On the whole, naive subsets had larger estimated richness than memory subsets had.

The rearrangement uses TRBV6-5 and TRBJ2-5, with D uncertain. The source is a woman aged 25 to 39 in good health. The sequenced material came from memory CD4+ T cells sorted from blood. Sample subset: CD45RA-negative fraction. CDR3 protein: CASSHTGTETQYF. The CDR3 coding sequence is TGTGCCAGCAGCCACACCGGCACAGAGACCCAGTACTTC.